This T cell receptor beta chain originates from a study of CD8+ T cells in alopecia areata. Study details: Tofacitinib therapy lasting 6 to 18 months was followed by 6 months off drug. Notes on the study in general: Scalp clonality dropped significantly under tofacitinib, as did expanded CD8+ top-100 clones. In scalp and blood, many expanded lesional clones persisted during tofacitinib. Especially in alopecia totalis/universalis, lesional scalp showed greater clonality than normal scalp did.

The treatment here: oral pan-JAK inhibitor, 5-10 mg twice daily. cDNA prepared by RNA extraction and subsequent reverse transcription served as the template for sequencing. Here immunoSEQ multiplex PCR was the method, and the copy in TCRdb shows in-frame clones only, minus some. The sample comprises about 200,000 clones, 35% to 40% of which are singletons, and about 0.48% rests with the top ten. CDR3 length equals 13 residues. Germline CDR1 GTSNPN, CDR2 SVGIG (reference sequence). Trimming pared 4 bases from V and 2 bases from J, leaving 9 bases between. This clone was observed a handful of times. Antigen: not known.

V usage is TRBV30 and J usage is TRBJ1-3; no clear D. This clonotype was obtained from a human donor with alopecia areata. Material: CD4+ T cells sorted from blood, obtained between weeks 30 and 35, from a patient treated with tofacitinib. DNA for the CDR3: TGTGCCTGGACCCGGAAGGCTGGAAACACCATATATTTT. It yields the protein CAWTRKAGNTIYF.